The clone carrying this T cell receptor (beta chain) occurred a few times. Its antigen is currently unknown. The read is 3 residues too short to cover the CDR3 end, so that end is filled in from the germline J gene. The sample originates from a study of T cell clonality in common variable immunodeficiency. Findings of the study overall: In common variable immunodeficiency, TCR beta chains reportedly carried fewer deletions and N-nucleotide insertions. Authors noted CVID clonality's cause needs subpopulation repertoire sequencing. Fewer TCRbeta clones were shared among CVID subjects than controls. TCRbeta clonality was increased in CVID versus healthy controls.

The protocol was immunoSEQ multiplex PCR, while the TCRdb copy is restricted to in-frame clones and leaves out a portion. Listed for the sample are about 52,000 clones, none seen a single time. This CDR3 contains 15 residues. Germline CDR1 and CDR2: KGHSH and LQKENI. This TCR came from a person between 18 and 69 years old in good health. The chain employs TRBV18 and TRBJ2-2, with D perhaps TRBD2 (6 bases). Sequencing was performed on peripheral blood mononuclear cells. The chain's CDR3 is CASSPQEGLNEKLFF. The sequenced CDR3 bases are TGTGCCAGCTCACCACAGGAGGGCCTCAATGAAAAG.